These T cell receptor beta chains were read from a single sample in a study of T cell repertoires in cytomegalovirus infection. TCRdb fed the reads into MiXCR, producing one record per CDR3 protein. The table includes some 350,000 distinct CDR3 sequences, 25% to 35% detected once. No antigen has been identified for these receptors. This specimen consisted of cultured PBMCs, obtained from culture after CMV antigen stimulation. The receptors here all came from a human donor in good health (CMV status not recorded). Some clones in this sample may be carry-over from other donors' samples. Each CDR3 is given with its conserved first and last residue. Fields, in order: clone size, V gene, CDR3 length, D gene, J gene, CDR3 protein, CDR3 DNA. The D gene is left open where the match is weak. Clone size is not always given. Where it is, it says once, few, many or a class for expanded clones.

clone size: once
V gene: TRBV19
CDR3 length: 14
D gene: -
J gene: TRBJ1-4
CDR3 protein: CASSIRQDNEKLFF
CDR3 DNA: TGTGCCAGTAGTATTCGACAGGATAATGAAAAACTGTTTTTT

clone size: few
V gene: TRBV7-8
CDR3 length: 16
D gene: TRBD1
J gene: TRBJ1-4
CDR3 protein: CASSLLRGDRGEKLFF
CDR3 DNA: TGTGCCAGCAGCCTGCTCCGGGGGGACAGGGGTGAAAAACTGTTTTTT

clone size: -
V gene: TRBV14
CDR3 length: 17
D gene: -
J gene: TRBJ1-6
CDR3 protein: CASRSTGTNSYNSPLHF
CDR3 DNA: TGTGCCAGCCGCTCTACCGGGACAAACTCCTATAATTCACCCCTCCACTTT

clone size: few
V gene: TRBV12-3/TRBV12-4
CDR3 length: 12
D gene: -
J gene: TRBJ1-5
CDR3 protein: CASSFRAQPQHF
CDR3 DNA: TGTGCCAGCAGTTTTCGGGCCCAGCCCCAGCATTTT

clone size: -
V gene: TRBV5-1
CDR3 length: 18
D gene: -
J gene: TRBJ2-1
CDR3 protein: CASSSSAGASLLYNEQFF
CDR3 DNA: TGCGCCAGCAGCTCAAGTGCAGGGGCGTCCCTTCTTTACAATGAGCAGTTCTTC

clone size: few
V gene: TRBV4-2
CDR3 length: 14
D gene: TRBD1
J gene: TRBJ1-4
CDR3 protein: CASSRDRALGELFF
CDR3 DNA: TGTGCCAGCAGCCGGGACAGGGCCCTAGGGGAACTGTTTTTT

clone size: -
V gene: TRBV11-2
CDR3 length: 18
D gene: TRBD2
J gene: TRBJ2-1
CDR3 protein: CASSSDRISGRAYNEQFF
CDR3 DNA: TGTGCCAGCAGCTCCGACCGCATTAGCGGGAGGGCCTACAATGAGCAGTTCTTC

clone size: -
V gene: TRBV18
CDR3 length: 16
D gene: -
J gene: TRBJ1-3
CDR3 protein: CASSPSPMGSGNTIYF
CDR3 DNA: TGTGCCAGCTCACCGTCTCCGATGGGGTCCGGAAACACCATATATTTT

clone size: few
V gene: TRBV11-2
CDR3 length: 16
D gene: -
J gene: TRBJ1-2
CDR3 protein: CASSLVFGQGNYGYTF
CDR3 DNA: TGTGCCAGCAGCTTAGTTTTTGGGCAGGGGAACTATGGCTACACCTTC

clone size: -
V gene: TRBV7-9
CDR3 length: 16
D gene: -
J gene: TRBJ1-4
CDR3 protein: CASSLGAAEAGEKLFF
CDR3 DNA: TGTGCCAGCAGCTTAGGTGCGGCCGAGGCGGGGGAAAAACTGTTTTTT

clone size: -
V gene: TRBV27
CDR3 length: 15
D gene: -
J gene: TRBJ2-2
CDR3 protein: CASSTGSVKTGELFF
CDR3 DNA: TGTGCCAGCAGTACAGGGTCGGTGAAAACCGGGGAGCTGTTTTTT

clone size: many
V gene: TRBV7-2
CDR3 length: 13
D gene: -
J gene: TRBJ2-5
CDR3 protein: CASSLLVQETQYF
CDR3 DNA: TGTGCCAGCAGCTTGCTAGTTCAAGAGACCCAGTACTTC

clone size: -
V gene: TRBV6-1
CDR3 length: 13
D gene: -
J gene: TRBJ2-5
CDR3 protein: CASRGEGGETQYF
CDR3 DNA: TGTGCCAGCAGGGGGGAGGGGGGAGAGACCCAGTACTTC

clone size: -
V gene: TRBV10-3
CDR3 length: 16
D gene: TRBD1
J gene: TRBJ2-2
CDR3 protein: CAIRSQGAANTGELFF
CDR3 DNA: TGTGCCATCAGAAGTCAGGGGGCCGCGAACACCGGGGAGCTGTTTTTT

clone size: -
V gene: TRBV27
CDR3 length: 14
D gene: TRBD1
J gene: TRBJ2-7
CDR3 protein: CASSSPGTGYEQYF
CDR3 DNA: TGTGCCAGCAGTTCGCCCGGGACAGGATACGAGCAGTACTTC

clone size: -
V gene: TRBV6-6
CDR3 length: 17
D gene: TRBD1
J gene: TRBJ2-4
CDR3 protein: CASSTDRGHAAKNIQYF
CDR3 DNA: TGTGCCAGCAGCACTGACAGGGGGCACGCAGCCAAAAACATTCAGTACTTC

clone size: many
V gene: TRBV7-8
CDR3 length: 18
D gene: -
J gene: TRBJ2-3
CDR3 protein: CASRHHLGASDGTDTQYF
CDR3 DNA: TGTGCCAGCAGACACCATCTCGGGGCTAGCGATGGCACAGATACGCAGTATTTT

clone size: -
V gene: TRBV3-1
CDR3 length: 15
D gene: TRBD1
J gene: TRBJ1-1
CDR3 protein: CASSPGTGGDTEAFF
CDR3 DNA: TGTGCCAGCAGCCCAGGGACAGGCGGGGACACTGAAGCTTTCTTT

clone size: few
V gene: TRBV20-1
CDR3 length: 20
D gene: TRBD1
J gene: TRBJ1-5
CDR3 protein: CSARDSGLGPGGYSNQPQHF
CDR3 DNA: TGCAGTGCTAGAGATTCGGGACTTGGCCCAGGGGGTTATAGCAATCAGCCCCAGCATTTT

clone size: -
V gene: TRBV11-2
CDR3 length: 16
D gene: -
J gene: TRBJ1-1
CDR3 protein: CASSRLKGDPNTEAFF
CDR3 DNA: TGTGCCAGCAGCCGATTAAAGGGGGACCCGAACACTGAAGCTTTCTTT

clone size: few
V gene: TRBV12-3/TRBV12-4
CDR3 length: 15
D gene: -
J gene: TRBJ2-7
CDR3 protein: CASSFGETPSYEQYF
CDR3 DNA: TGTGCCAGCAGTTTCGGGGAGACTCCTTCCTACGAGCAGTACTTC

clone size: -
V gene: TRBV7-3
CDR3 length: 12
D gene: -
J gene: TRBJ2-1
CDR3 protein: CASSLRGDEQFF
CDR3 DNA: TGTGCCAGCAGCTTAAGGGGAGATGAGCAGTTCTTC

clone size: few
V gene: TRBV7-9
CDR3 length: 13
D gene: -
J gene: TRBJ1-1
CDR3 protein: CASSAYKNTEAFF
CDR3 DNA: TGTGCCAGCAGCGCATACAAGAACACTGAAGCTTTCTTT

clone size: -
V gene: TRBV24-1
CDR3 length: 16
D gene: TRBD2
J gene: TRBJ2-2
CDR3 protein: CATSGSGGADTGELFF
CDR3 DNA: TGTGCCACCAGTGGAAGCGGGGGGGCGGACACCGGGGAGCTGTTTTTT

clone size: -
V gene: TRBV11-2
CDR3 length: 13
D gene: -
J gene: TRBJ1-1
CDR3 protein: CASSPDMRTEAFF
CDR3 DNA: TGTGCCAGCAGCCCGGACATGAGGACTGAAGCTTTCTTT

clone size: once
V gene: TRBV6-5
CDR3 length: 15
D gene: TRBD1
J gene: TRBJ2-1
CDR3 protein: CASNSGQGRDNEQFF
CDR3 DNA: TGTGCCAGCAACTCGGGACAGGGGAGGGACAATGAGCAGTTCTTC

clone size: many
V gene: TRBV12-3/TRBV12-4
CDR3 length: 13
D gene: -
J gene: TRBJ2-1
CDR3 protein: CASSFHGANEQFF
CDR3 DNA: TGTGCCAGCAGTTTTCATGGGGCCAATGAGCAGTTCTTC

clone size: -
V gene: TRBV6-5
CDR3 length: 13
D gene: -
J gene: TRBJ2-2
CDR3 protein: CASSYNRLGELFF
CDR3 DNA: TGTGCCAGCAGTTATAATCGGCTCGGGGAGCTGTTTTTT

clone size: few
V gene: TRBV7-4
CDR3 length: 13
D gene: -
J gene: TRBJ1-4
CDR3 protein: CASSPTTNEKLFF
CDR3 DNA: TGTGCCAGCAGCCCTACAACTAATGAAAAACTGTTTTTT

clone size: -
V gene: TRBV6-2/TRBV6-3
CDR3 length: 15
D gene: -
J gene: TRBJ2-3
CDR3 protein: CASSSLAISTDTQYF
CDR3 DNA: TGTGCCAGCAGTTCCCTAGCAATTAGCACAGATACGCAGTATTTT

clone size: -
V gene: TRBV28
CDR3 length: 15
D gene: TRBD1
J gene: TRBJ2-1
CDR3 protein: CASRGQGKMNDEQFF
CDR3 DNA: TGTGCCAGCAGGGGACAGGGAAAGATGAACGATGAGCAGTTCTTC

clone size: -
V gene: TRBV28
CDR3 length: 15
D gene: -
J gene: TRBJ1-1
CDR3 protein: CASSLATSRETEAFF
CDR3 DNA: TGTGCCAGCAGTTTAGCGACGTCCAGAGAGACTGAAGCTTTCTTT

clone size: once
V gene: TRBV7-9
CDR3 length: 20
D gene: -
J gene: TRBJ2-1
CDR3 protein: CASSLALVSFGRRSYNEQFF
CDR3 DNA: TGTGCCAGCAGCTTAGCCTTGGTCAGCTTTGGGCGGAGGTCCTACAATGAGCAGTTCTTC

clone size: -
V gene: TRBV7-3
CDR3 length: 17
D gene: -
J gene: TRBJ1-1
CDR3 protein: CASSLKQGGGMNTEAFF
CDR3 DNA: TGTGCCAGCAGCTTAAAACAGGGAGGGGGAATGAACACTGAAGCTTTCTTT

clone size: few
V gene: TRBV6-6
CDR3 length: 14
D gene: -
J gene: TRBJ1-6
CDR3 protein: CASSYGAGQSPLHF
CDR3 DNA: TGTGCCAGCAGTTACGGAGCAGGGCAGTCACCCCTCCACTTT

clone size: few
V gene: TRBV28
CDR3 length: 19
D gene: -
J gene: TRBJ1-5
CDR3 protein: CASSSQYLDSDHSNQPQHF
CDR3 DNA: TGTGCCAGCAGTTCCCAATACCTGGACAGCGATCATAGCAATCAGCCCCAGCATTTT

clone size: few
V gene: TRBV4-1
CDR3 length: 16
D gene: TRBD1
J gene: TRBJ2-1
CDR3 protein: CASSQGRGSLYNEQFF
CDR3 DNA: TGCGCCAGCAGCCAAGGCAGGGGGAGCTTATACAATGAGCAGTTCTTC

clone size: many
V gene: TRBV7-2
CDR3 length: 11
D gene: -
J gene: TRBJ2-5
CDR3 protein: CASSLTETQYF
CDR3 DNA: TGTGCCAGCAGCTTAACGGAGACCCAGTACTTC

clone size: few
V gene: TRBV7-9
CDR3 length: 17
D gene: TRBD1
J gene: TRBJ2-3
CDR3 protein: CASSFRGQGIEGDTQYF
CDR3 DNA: TGTGCCAGCAGCTTCCGGGGACAGGGCATAGAGGGAGATACGCAGTATTTT

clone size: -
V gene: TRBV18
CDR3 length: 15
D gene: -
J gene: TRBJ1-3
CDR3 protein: CASSWTESSGNTIYF
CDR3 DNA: TGTGCCAGCTCTTGGACTGAGAGCTCTGGAAACACCATATATTTT

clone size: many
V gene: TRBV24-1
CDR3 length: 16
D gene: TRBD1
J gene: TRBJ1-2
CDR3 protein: CATSESVGTENYGYTF
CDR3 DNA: TGTGCCACCAGTGAATCTGTCGGGACAGAAAACTATGGCTACACCTTC